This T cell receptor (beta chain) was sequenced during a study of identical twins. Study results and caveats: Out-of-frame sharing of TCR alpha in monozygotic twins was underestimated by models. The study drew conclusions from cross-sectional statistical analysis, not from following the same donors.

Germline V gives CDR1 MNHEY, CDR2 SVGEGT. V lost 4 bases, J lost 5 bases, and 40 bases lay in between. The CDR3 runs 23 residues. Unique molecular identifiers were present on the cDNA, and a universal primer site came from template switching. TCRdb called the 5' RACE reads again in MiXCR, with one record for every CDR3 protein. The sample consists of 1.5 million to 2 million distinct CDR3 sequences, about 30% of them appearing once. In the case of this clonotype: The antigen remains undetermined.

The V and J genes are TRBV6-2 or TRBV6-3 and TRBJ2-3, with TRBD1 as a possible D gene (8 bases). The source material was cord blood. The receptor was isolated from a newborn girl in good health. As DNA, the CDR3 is TGTGCCAGCAGTTGGTCCTCCAGCAGCGAGCAGGGGGCTAGCGGTTCTTTACGAGATACGCAGTATTTT. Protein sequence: CASSWSSSSEQGASGSLRDTQYF.